A selection of T cell receptor beta chains follows, all from one sample in a study of T-cell memory formation after mild COVID-19. In TCRdb, the 5' RACE reads were re-called with MiXCR into one record per CDR3 protein. The table shows about 400,000 distinct CDR3 sequences, with approximately 15% occurring only once. The specimen was PBMCs or a T cell subset sorted from them (not recorded which). These receptors originate from a man aged 18 to 30 who had mild COVID-19 (a few samples of this study predate the infection). Cell type and time point are not known. The CDR3 runs from the conserved cysteine through the conserved F or W. The order of the fields is J gene, D gene, clone size, V gene, CDR3 DNA, CDR3 protein. The D gene is left open where the match is weak. The size field is filled for only some rows; it gives once, few, many or a size class.

TRBJ1-5 TRBD1 few TRBV7-2 TGTGCCAGCAGAGGGACAGGAATCCTCAATCAGCCCCAGCATTTT CASRGTGILNQPQHF
TRBJ2-3 NA NA TRBV6-5 TGTGCCAGCAGTTACAGACAGCCGCGGGATACGCAGTATTTT CASSYRQPRDTQYF
TRBJ2-5 TRBD2 NA TRBV7-6 TGTGCCAGCAGCTGGCGGGGGGCCGGGGAGACCCAGTACTTC CASSWRGAGETQYF
TRBJ2-1 NA NA TRBV2 TGTGCCAGCAGGGACTCCTACAATGAGCAGTTCTTC CASRDSYNEQFF
TRBJ2-5 TRBD2 NA TRBV7-9 TGTGCCAGCAGCTTGCGGGGGGGCTGGGAGACCCAGTACTTC CASSLRGGWETQYF
TRBJ2-5 TRBD1 NA TRBV18 TGTGCCAGCTCACCAGAGGGACAGGTGGCGGGCCAGTACTTC CASSPEGQVAGQYF
TRBJ2-2 NA few TRBV5-1 TGCGCCAGCAGGATCAGGACCTCGAACACCGGGGAGCTGTTTTTT CASRIRTSNTGELFF
TRBJ1-1 NA few TRBV29-1 TGCAGCGCCAAGGAAAGGTGGTGGAACACTGAAGCTTTCTTT CSAKERWWNTEAFF
TRBJ2-5 TRBD2 NA TRBV6-2/TRBV6-3 TGTGCCAGCAGTTACCCACCGGGCCTCTCAGCTCCGGGGGGGGGGACCCAGTACTTC CASSYPPGLSAPGGGTQYF
TRBJ2-1 NA few TRBV4-1 TGCGCCAGCAGCCATGGAGGGTTAAATGAGCAGTTCTTC CASSHGGLNEQFF
TRBJ1-4 NA few TRBV5-1 TGCGCCAGCAGCAAGAGGACACCAACTAATGAAAAACTGTTTTTT CASSKRTPTNEKLFF
TRBJ1-2 NA few TRBV5-1 TGCGCCAGCAGCCCTGAGGACCCGGCGGATGGCTACACCTTC CASSPEDPADGYTF
TRBJ1-5 TRBD1 many TRBV7-2 TGTGCCAGCAGCGAGACAGGGCAAGGACGTCAGCCCCAGCATTTT CASSETGQGRQPQHF
TRBJ2-2 NA NA TRBV3-1 TGTGCCAGCAGCCTGAACAGGGACGGGGAGCTGTTTTTT CASSLNRDGELFF
TRBJ1-1 NA NA TRBV6-5 TGTGCCAGCAGTTACTTTGGGTGGAACACTGAAGCTTTCTTT CASSYFGWNTEAFF
TRBJ2-7 TRBD2 many TRBV2 TGTGCCAGCAGTGTAAACGGGGGGGCCGTGGAAGAGCAGTACTTC CASSVNGGAVEEQYF
TRBJ2-2 NA NA TRBV6-4 TGTGCCAGCAGTGAGACGAGGGCCTACACCGGGGAGCTGTTTTTT CASSETRAYTGELFF
TRBJ2-1 NA NA TRBV6-6 TGTGCCAGCAGTTACGCGTACCGAGAGGAGCAGTTCTTC CASSYAYREEQFF